This T cell receptor beta chain came from a study of T cell responses to AZD1222 COVID-19 vaccine (dated by TCRdb to the early 2020s). About the study as a whole: AZD1222 recipients whose second dose came at about 4 weeks and those whose second dose came at about 12 weeks were combined into one group, since spike-specific TCR depth and breadth did not differ between the two schedules. A total of 230 or so trial participants underwent TCR sequencing, of whom nearly 210 received two doses of AZD1222 and about 25 received two doses of the MenACWY control vaccine. Trial participants were enrolled into age subgroups of 18-55, 56-69 and 70-plus years, which contained around 150, 28 and 57 TCR-sequenced participants, respectively. Beyond this particular receptor, the publication reports: A significant rise in spike-specific TCR breadth and depth was observed after two AZD1222 doses relative to day 0 and relative to MenACWY recipients. Conclusions about previously exposed vaccinees are limited because only six or seven AZD1222 recipients were SARS-CoV-2 seropositive at baseline. Vaccine-associated CD4 TCRs spanned the whole spike protein, with dominant responses in regions 160-218 and 743-854. Reportedly, close to half of the unique spike-specific TCRs recognized epitopes lying outside the regions that are mutated in the B.1.351 and B.1.1.7 variants. Participants were mostly white British, with more females than males. The authors suggested clonal diversity may have been underestimated. In the small 56-69-year group, the increase in depth fell short of significance, most likely because of low power. Because no day 14 peak-response samples were available, the repertoires could be characterized only after the peak T cell response.

The CDR3 runs 13 residues from the cysteine to the phenylalanine. Just CDR3 DNA is preserved here, 39 bases in frame from base 1. Relative to germline, V is missing 7 bases and J is missing 9 bases, with 6 bases of the junction outside any gene match. According to the germline V gene, CDR1 reads SQVTM and CDR2 reads ANQGSEA. The CDR3 regions of human TCRbeta chains were analyzed by immunosequencing. Per the original workflow: Repertoire TCRs were checked for matches against a reference library of SARS-CoV-2-specific TCRs that had been generated using the MIRA antigen-specificity platform. Breadth was defined as the fraction of unique TCRs that were SARS-CoV-2-associated, and depth was defined as the fraction of total T cells that were SARS-CoV-2-associated. Using the MIRA data, every spike-specific TCR was mapped to the spike region that the TCR reacted to and assigned to either a CD4 or a CD8 class. Log10-transformed breadth and depth values were compared by one-way ANOVA with Sidak's multiple comparisons tests. In its TCRdb copy, this immuneACCESS table keeps in-frame sequences only and misses some clones. Where compared with another copy, unresolved V genes explain less than half of these, and the others have no known cause. For V, J and clone size, that table is used; D and trimming come from the DNA. Within this sample are some 80,000 clones, with roughly nine tenths of them counted one time only. The ten largest make up 6% to 9% of the sample.

On this clone: Its recognized antigen is unknown. No base-level quality is on record; no much larger clone is a single base apart.

What the time point label conveys for this sample: baseline before first vaccination. Samples from vaccinated people were obtained from the UK trials COV001 and COV002, which included a single-blind randomized controlled phase 2/3 trial of AZD1222 (ChAdOx1 nCoV-19) in healthy adults. Trial participant PBMC samples were collected at day 0 and day 28 after the second dose for TCRbeta chain sequencing. The TCR comes from an adult in good health. This chain joins TRBV29-1 to TRBJ2-1, and 13 junction bases match TRBD2. The sequenced sample was peripheral blood, obtained on day 0 of AZD1222 vaccination. In nucleotides, the sequence is TGCAGCGGAGGACTAGCGGGGGCAGGTGAGCAGTTCTTC. Translation gives CSGGLAGAGEQFF.